This TCR beta chain was sequenced during a study of cytomegalovirus exposure and HLA in healthy donors (dated by TCRdb to 2017 to 2019). With respect to the entire study: An earlier analysis of a few hundred of the donors reported 276 Gb of sequence data and around 110 million unique TCR beta sequences obtained from approximately 180 million T cells. An early release that covered several hundred HLA-typed donors contained about 300 gigabases of sequencing data and around 85 million unique TCR sequences. Of the approximately 400 genotyped donors, about 80% fell in the genetic ancestry cluster associated with self-reported Caucasian donors. The aim of the study was to test whether cataloging public T cell receptors could identify signatures of past pathogen exposure. The T cell repertoires of 666 subjects were profiled by immunosequencing and related to cytomegalovirus serostatus. In addition to the first cohort of roughly 700 subjects, a separate validation cohort of 120 different subjects was used. The study combined high-throughput TCR immunosequencing, statistical association of individual TCRs with disease status, and machine learning to predict cytomegalovirus infection status. In a later analysis, previously published TCR beta repertoires from about 640 donors were re-analyzed and high-resolution HLA genotyping was added so that TCR occurrence patterns could be studied. In the later analysis, no new phenotypic data were used to find candidate immune exposures; instead, reliance was placed on TCR beta sequences and their occurrence across donors. To decide whether each TCR beta V gene segment behaved as functional or pseudogenic, an earlier analysis of nearly 600 of the donors relied on high-throughput TCR beta sequencing. Donor age, sex, ethnicity and CMV serostatus were collected together with the repertoire data. In a later genetic analysis, genome-wide SNP genotypes for about 55% of the roughly 700 donors were used, and that subset was treated as a discovery cohort. Every discovery cohort repertoire had been produced on one sequencing platform. HLA typing covered class I and class II loci at four-digit resolution. The number of donors typed differed by locus, with 629-630 for A, B, C, DRB1 and DQB1, roughly 520 for DQA1, about 610 for DPA1, and some 440 for DPB1. Several DR-DQ haplotypes were handled as single units for association and clustering because linkage in the cohort was strong. On average, roughly 250,000 unique TCR beta nucleotide sequences were sequenced per donor among roughly 430 genotyped donors of the cohort, with roughly 18% of those sequences being non-productive. The investigation overall reported the following: A further reported finding was that TCR beta sequences accurately predicted the HLA-A and HLA-B alleles for most subjects in the first cohort. Roughly uniform sequencing depth across donors was assumed in presence/absence analyses, although this assumption may not hold. The 87-base-pair reads could not distinguish some IMGT-functional V segments, including TRBV6-2 and TRBV6-3, so those segments were excluded. A later analysis found that TCR association rates varied across HLA loci, with DRB1 alleles showing the most associated TCRs and HLA-C alleles the fewest. Because some donors lacked HLA typing at each locus, the association tests relied only on the typed subset. The study gave a list of over 150 TCR beta chains associated with cytomegalovirus. A group of highly shared sequence variants was considered likely to be a technical artifact of the sequencing pipeline. Most CMV-associated TCR beta chains appeared to be HLA-restricted in a later analysis, and the HLA associations seemed to be driven largely by CMV exposure. Most TCR sequences were observed very rarely across donors, whereas some public TCRs were present in many individuals. Correlated functional status among segregating V segments might reflect linkage disequilibrium, but an unknown experimental factor could not be ruled out. In a later analysis, 15,000 to 20,000 TCR beta sequences were associated with specific HLA alleles at a false discovery rate of 0.05. The earlier analysis of around 600 of the donors excluded some 15 rarely observed V segments, including chromosome 9 orphons, because counts were too low. When HLA alleles, especially DR and DQ, strongly co-occurred, attributing TCR associations to individual alleles was difficult. A later analysis reported that several top co-occurrence clusters appeared linked to parvovirus B19, influenza, CMV and Epstein-Barr virus. The classifier was reported to diagnose cytomegalovirus status with high specificity and sensitivity in both the original cohort and the validation cohort. A few of the identified cytomegalovirus-associated TCR beta chains were confirmed in vitro to be specific for cytomegalovirus antigens. An association between a missense DCLRE1C variant and V-gene and J-gene trimming of TCR beta chains was found in a later genetic analysis and replicated in an independent cohort. Only TCR beta chains were sequenced in this cohort, and the absence of alpha or paired-chain data limited detectable features. Broadly in line with IMGT annotations, most TCR beta V segments showed up in productive rearrangements about 87% or about 30% of the time in an earlier analysis of some 590 of the donors. According to a later genetic analysis, donors in an Asian-associated ancestry cluster had fewer N-insertions in productive TCRs than the approximately 630-donor mean. Immune exposure information for the cohort was limited to CMV serostatus. It was suggested by the authors that the approach could potentially be generalized to other disease states and immunological phenotypes. Compared with equally common non-associated chains, HLA-associated TCR beta chains in a later analysis were more clonally expanded and had lower generation probabilities.

The junction carries 7 bases between V and J, which are trimmed by 1 base and 3 bases respectively. From a lookup of the germline V gene (reference sequence), CDR1 and CDR2 are LNHDA and SQIVND. The CDR3, cysteine through phenylalanine, is 13 amino acids long. Just the 39-base CDR3 DNA is kept, in frame starting at base 1. The protocol used for the library was the immunoSEQ multiplex PCR assay. The multiplex PCR relied on a mix of 60 forward primers for TCR Vbeta segments and 13 reverse primers for TCR Jbeta segments. A multiplex PCR assay on genomic DNA amplified the CDR3 region of rearranged TCR beta genes. The amplified TCR beta libraries were sequenced on the Illumina HiSeq System as 87-base-pair reads. Turning to the authors' computational methods: In a later analysis, 77 million or so unique TCR beta chains were counted across the roughly 610 repertoires, and approximately 9.9 million of these chains were shared by at least two donors. A nearest-neighbor algorithm error-corrected the raw reads and collapsed the reads into unique sequences, merging closely related sequences to remove PCR and sequencing errors. V, D and J gene segments were assigned by aligning CDR3 sequences to IMGT reference sequences. Each retained sequence needed at least a six-nucleotide match to both a V gene segment and a J gene segment. A rearrangement counted as productive if the CDR3 had no stop codons and remained in frame with V and J, and every other rearrangement counted as non-productive. CDR3 was defined by IMGT convention, running from the second conserved V-encoded cysteine to the conserved J-encoded phenylalanine. In an earlier analysis of roughly 610 of the donors, sequences lacking an unambiguous match to a single V gene segment were excluded. In an earlier analysis of a few hundred of the donors, V segments were called functional above 56.7% productive rearrangements and were called segregating when the between-donor standard deviation exceeded 5%. To diagnose cytomegalovirus status from the catalog of TCR beta chain sequences, a statistical classification framework was built. A later analysis assigned V and J genes by comparing TCR nucleotide sequences with IMGT/GENE-DB human TR gene sequences. In a later analysis, CDR3 sequences and most-parsimonious VDJ recombination scenarios were assigned using the TCRdist pipeline. A later analysis defined each TCR beta chain by its CDR3 amino acid sequence plus V-gene family, and excluded reads lacking a unique V-gene family. As a way to deal with suspected cross-contamination and a sequencing artifact, a later analysis dropped 450 to 600 nucleotide sequences that were highly shared and had low generation probability. In a later analysis, a clonal expansion index was calculated for each public chain from normalized within-repertoire ranks of inferred template counts. In a later analysis, generation probabilities were computed with a VDJ recombination model fitted to out-of-frame rearrangements, and the resulting probabilities were checked against IGoR. In a later analysis, hypergeometric tests were used to score TCR-TCR, TCR-HLA and TCR-CMV co-occurrence, with a repertoire-size bias correction applied to TCR pairs. To estimate false discovery rates, a later analysis permuted the HLA or CMV assignments 20 times. In a later analysis, co-occurring TCRs were grouped using DBSCAN, with TCRdist sequence similarity added in when clustering inside HLA-allele-positive subsets. For co-occurrence clustering, repertoires with fewer than 30,000 or more than 120,000 public chains were excluded, along with five repertoires with anomalous nucleotide sharing. This is the immuneACCESS table as TCRdb keeps it, with only in-frame sequences that have V and J called. A part of the clones is gone; compared with another copy, unresolved V genes explain less than half, and the rest is unexplained. V, J and clone size reflect that table, while D and trimming were determined from the DNA. The sample table shows about 90,000 clones, and 85% to 90% are seen once. The top ten clones comprise roughly 2.3% of the sample.

In total, 500 to 700 healthy bone marrow donors made up the cohort. At the time of sampling, all cohort members were nominally healthy, though unrecorded immune exposures were likely present. The donor was CMV seronegative and belonged to the group of approximately 320 seronegative cohort members. A peripheral blood sample was provided by each donor, and peripheral blood mononuclear cells were used for TCR beta sequencing. Genomic DNA extraction from the blood cell samples was performed with the Qiagen DNeasy Blood Extraction Kit. In the case of this clone: No antigen is known for it. Per-nucleotide qualities are absent, and no much larger clonotype sits a single base away.

The sequenced sample was PBMCs. The chain uses TRBV19 and TRBJ2-7, with no confidently assigned D gene. The clonotype was recovered from a man aged 18-30 years in good health and CMV-seronegative. The DNA sequence is TGTGCCAGTAGTATAGGAGAGCACTACGAGCAGTACTTC. This gives the protein CASSIGEHYEQYF.